This TCR beta chain was observed in a study of blood T cells in healthy people across ages. Study-wide results and caveats: Long-lived donors carried more naive CD4+ cells and greater diversity than aged donors.

The authors ran a second PCR of 7 to 11 cycles using a sample-barcoded 5' primer and a J-beta primer mix. Researchers report that each sample yielded at least 3 million CDR3-containing paired-end reads. From the 5' RACE reads, TCRdb called clonotypes with MiXCR, one entry per CDR3 protein. This sample has about 570,000 distinct CDR3 sequences, with 27% found just once. For this clonotype: The antigen remains undetermined.

Each sample yielded at least 6 million isolated PBMCs. The V segment lost 4 bases and the J segment 0 bases; nucleotides outside the gene matches: 12. This CDR3 has 20 amino acids. Germline V gene lookup returns CDR1 LGHNA and CDR2 YSLEER. The V call is TRBV4-3, the J call TRBJ2-1, with TRBD2 matching over 13 bases. What was sequenced was blood. The receptor was derived from a woman in her 70s in good health. The CDR3 here is CASSRRLGLAGTDSYNEQFF. The CDR3 nucleotides are TGCGCCAGCAGCCGGCGCCTGGGACTAGCGGGGACTGACTCCTACAATGAGCAGTTCTTC.